Following are 22 T cell receptor beta chains from one sample sequenced in a study of OX40 agonist ivuxolimab in advanced cancers. Data came from immunoSEQ multiplex PCR; TCRdb stores just in-frame clones and leaves some out. The table includes about 83,000 clones, approximately 84% detected once. Sequences were derived from CD4+ or CD8+ T cells sorted from blood, sampled in a trial of the OX40 agonist ivuxolimab. These receptors all stem from an adult with an advanced solid tumor such as melanoma, head and neck, liver or kidney cancer.

J is TRBJ1-3 and V is TRBV11-3; D remains ambiguous. The V end was cut by 1 base, the J end by 5 bases, with 6 bases between. Per germline, CDR1 SGHNT and CDR2 YENEEA. The CDR3 contains 13 residues. Here the CDR3 reads CASSLGSRNTIYF. In nucleotides, the CDR3 is TGTGCCAGCAGCTTAGGGTCTCGAAACACCATATATTTT.

This sequence joins TRBV9 and TRBJ2-2; 9 bases fit TRBD1. This CDR3 contains 16 residues. Per germline, CDR1 SGDLS and CDR2 YYNGEE. The J segment lost 4 bases and the V segment lost 4 bases, leaving 8 bases of the junction unmatched. DNA for the CDR3: TGTGCCAGCAGCCCCCGACAGGGGGTAGGCACCGGGGAGCTGTTTTTT. As protein: CASSPRQGVGTGELFF.

This rearrangement joins TRBV2 to TRBJ2-7, with D hard to call. V was trimmed by 7 bases and J by 3 bases, leaving 7 bases between them. The CDR3 length is 11 residues. CDR1 SNHLY and CDR2 FYNNEI come from the germline V gene. The CDR3 nucleotides are TGTGCCAGCAAACTCAACTACGAGCAGTACTTC. Translation gives CASKLNYEQYF.

The V and J genes are TRBV6-5 and TRBJ2-7; the D gene is possibly TRBD1 (5 bases). Trimming removed 2 bases from V and 5 bases from J, with 10 bases in between. CDR3 length: 13 residues. In germline, CDR1 is MNHEY, CDR2 SVGAGI. CDR3 amino acids: CASSYRGYDEQYF. As DNA, the CDR3 is TGTGCCAGCAGTTACAGGGGTTACGACGAGCAGTACTTC.

The J gene is TRBJ1-1, the V gene TRBV6-4, with 8 bases matching TRBD1. This CDR3 has 13 amino acids. Germline trimming cut 3 bases from V and 4 bases from J; bases unmatched to any gene: 1. Germline assignment: CDR1 MRHNA and CDR2 SNTAGT. In nucleotides, the CDR3 is TGTGCCAGCAGTGAACAGGGGGGCACTGAAGCTTTCTTT. Translating gives CASSEQGGTEAFF.

The gene calls are TRBV4-1 and TRBJ2-2; D is possibly TRBD1 (6 bases). This CDR3 has 14 residues. With 4 bases removed from V and 5 bases from J, the gap between germline ends came to 11 bases. Germline V gives CDR1 MGHRA, CDR2 YSYEKL. The CDR3 protein is CASSPQGVTGELFF. The CDR3, as DNA: TGCGCCAGCAGCCCACAGGGCGTTACCGGGGAGCTGTTTTTT.

V is TRBV18 and J is TRBJ1-1; no clear D gene. CDR1 is KGHSH, CDR2 LQKENI, per germline. This CDR3 is 16 amino acids long. V lost 4 bases, J lost 2 bases, and 17 bases lay in between. In DNA, the CDR3 is TGTGCCAGCTCACTTAACTTAGGGCAGTTTAACACTGAAGCTTTCTTT. Amino acid sequence: CASSLNLGQFNTEAFF.

The CDR3 reads CASSSGTSGLNEQFF. Here the CDR3 DNA reads TGCGCCAGCAGCTCCGGGACTAGCGGGTTGAATGAGCAGTTCTTC. The chain has TRBV5-1 and TRBJ2-1; 12 nucleotides match TRBD2. The CDR3 runs 15 residues. The germline V gene has CDR1 SGHRS and CDR2 YFSETQ. The ends lost 3 bases at V and 7 bases at J; junction bases unmatched: 5. Combining the CDR3 with reference TRBV5-1 and TRBJ2-1 gives the whole variable domain KAGVTQTPRYLIKTRGQQVTLSCSPISGHRSVSWYQQTPGQGLQFLFEYFSETQRNKGNFPGRFSGRQFSNSRSEMNVSTLELGDSALYLCASSSGTSGLNEQFFGPGTRLTVL.

The genes are TRBV18 and TRBJ2-7, with D uncertain. Germline V lookup: CDR1 KGHSH, CDR2 LQKENI. There are 15 residues in the CDR3. Trimming stripped 3 bases from V and 0 bases from J, with 12 bases between. The CDR3 loop reads CASSPADTSSYEQYF. CDR3 sequence (DNA): TGTGCCAGCTCACCGGCCGACACGAGCTCCTACGAGCAGTACTTC. The full variable domain, in which reference TRBV18 and TRBJ2-7 provide the parts outside the CDR3, is NAGVMQNPRHLVRRRGQEARLRCSPMKGHSHVYWYRQLPEEGLKFMVYLQKENIIDESGMPKERFSAEFPKEGPSILRIQQVVRGDSAAYFCASSPADTSSYEQYFGPGTRLTVT.

Only one count was recorded for this clone. The J gene is TRBJ1-2, the V gene TRBV5-1, with 8 bases matching TRBD1. The germline V gene has CDR1 SGHRS and CDR2 YFSETQ. V gave up 2 bases and J gave up 13 bases; unmatched junction bases: 16. There are 15 residues in the CDR3. This chain's CDR3 is CASSLNPGSDRVSTF. CDR3 nucleotide sequence: TGCGCCAGCAGCTTAAACCCCGGATCGGACAGGGTTTCCACCTTC.

This clone was seen more than once but under ten times. The genes are TRBV7-6 and TRBJ2-1, with 15 bases that match TRBD2. Trimming at V came to 5 bases and at J to 9 bases, leaving 8 bases not matched to a gene. From germline, CDR1 is SGHVS and CDR2 FNYEAQ. The CDR3 is 16 amino acids. The CDR3 spells CASSRTGTSGGIEQFF. DNA of the CDR3: TGTGCCAGCAGCCGGACCGGGACTAGCGGGGGGATTGAGCAGTTCTTC.

The V gene is TRBV25-1, the J gene TRBJ1-2; D unresolved. This CDR3 comprises 11 residues. V lost 6 bases and J lost 5, with 7 bases in between. Looked up from germline, CDR1 is MGHDK and CDR2 is SYGVNS. The CDR3, as DNA: TGTGCCAGCAGCGTCGGGTATGGCTACACCTTC. It codes for CASSVGYGYTF.

The rearrangement joins TRBV27 to TRBJ2-5, with 10 bases aligning to TRBD2. Germline trimming cut 2 bases from V and 1 base from J; bases unmatched to any gene: 10. The CDR3 is 18 residues long. Per germline, CDR1 MNHEY and CDR2 SMNVEV (reference sequence). This CDR3 reads CASSLGMLAGESQETQYF. In DNA form, the CDR3 reads TGTGCCAGCAGTTTAGGCATGCTAGCGGGAGAATCCCAAGAGACCCAGTACTTC.

The gene calls are TRBV5-1 and TRBJ2-7; 7 bases are a match to TRBD1. CDR3 length: 14 amino acids. CDR1 SGHRS and CDR2 YFSETQ come from the germline V gene. The V segment lost 5 bases and the J segment 6 bases; nucleotides outside the gene matches: 11. Written as DNA, the CDR3 is TGCGCCAGCAGTGGCACCGGGACAGCCTCCGAGCAGTACTTC. Translation: CASSGTGTASEQYF.

There are a few counts of this clone. The V call is TRBV28, the J call TRBJ1-1; perhaps TRBD1 as D (6 bases). Per the germline V gene, CDR1 is MDHEN and CDR2 is SYDVKM. The CDR3 covers 15 residues. V lost 3 bases and J 1 base, leaving 12 bases between the germline ends. The CDR3 here is CASSFPGTPNTEAFF. CDR3 coding DNA: TGTGCCAGCAGTTTCCCCGGGACACCGAACACTGAAGCTTTCTTT.

The rearrangement links TRBV27 to TRBJ2-5, with TRBD2 matching 8 bases. In germline, CDR1 is MNHEY, CDR2 SMNVEV (reference sequence). Trimming cost V 6 bases and J 4 bases; bases outside gene matches: 7. The CDR3 extends over 14 amino acids. Here the CDR3 DNA reads TGTGCCAGCAGGGGGCGGGGGGTAGGAGAGACCCAGTACTTC. This encodes CASRGRGVGETQYF.

DNA of the CDR3: TGTGCCAGCAGTGAATCTATGGATTTTGGCTACACCTTC. Translated, it gives CASSESMDFGYTF. The genes are TRBV25-1 and TRBJ1-2; D is unresolved. The V end lost 1 base, the J end lost 7 bases, and 10 bases lay between the germline ends. The germline V gene has CDR1 MGHDK and CDR2 SYGVNS. The CDR3 covers 13 residues.

This clone has just a few counts. The chain links TRBV5-4 to TRBJ2-3; tentative D call: TRBD1 (6 bases). The germline V gene encodes CDR1 SGHNT and CDR2 YYREEE (reference sequence). V lost 5 bases and J lost 4, with 11 bases in between. The length of the CDR3 is 13 residues. CDR3 nucleotide sequence: TGTGCCAGCAGTTTTTCAGGGGCAGATACGCAGTATTTT. Its protein product is CASSFSGADTQYF. The full variable domain, its missing parts supplied by reference TRBV5-4 and TRBJ2-3, is ETGVTQSPTHLIKTRGQQVTLRCSSQSGHNTVSWYQQALGQGPQFIFQYYREEENGRGNFPPRFSGLQFPNYSSELNVNALELDDSALYLCASSFSGADTQYFGPGTRLTVL.

The rearrangement links TRBV7-2 to TRBJ1-4; 10 bases agree with TRBD1. CDR1 SGHTA and CDR2 FQGNSA come from the germline V gene. V was clipped by 3 bases and J by 3 bases; unmatched bases: 4. There are 16 residues in the CDR3. Here the CDR3 DNA reads TGTGCCAGCAGCTTGGGACAGGGGCTATCTAATGAAAAACTGTTTTTT. It codes for CASSLGQGLSNEKLFF.

This chain connects TRBV7-9 to TRBJ1-2, with no clear D. The CDR3 consists of 12 residues. Per germline, CDR1 SEHNR and CDR2 FQNEAQ (reference sequence). Trimming shortened V by 5 bases and J by 2 bases, and 6 bases separated the two germline ends. CDR3 protein: CASSPQNYGYTF. The CDR3 DNA reads as TGTGCCAGCAGCCCCCAAAACTATGGCTACACCTTC.

Turning to this clone: Relative to the germline gene, one junction end is altered; a read error may explain this. This sample also contains other DNA sequences that code for the same CDR3. The gene calls are TRBV13 and TRBJ1-2; D uncertain. CDR1 and CDR2 (germline): PRHDT, FYEKMQ (reference sequence). This CDR3 region has 14 residues. The CDR3 here is CASSLGRVNYGYTF. The CDR3 DNA sequence: TGTGCCAGCAGCCTAGGGAGGGTTAACTATGGCTACACCTTC. The full variable domain, with the rest looked up from reference TRBV13 and TRBJ1-2, is AAGVIQSPRHLIKEKRETATLKCYPIPRHDTVYWYQQGPGQDPQFLISFYEKMQSDKGSIPDRFSAQQFSDYHSELNMSSLELGDSALYFCASSLGRVNYGYTFGSGTRLTVV.

This clone is a singleton in its sample. The chain employs TRBV5-4 and TRBJ2-3; 13 bases agree with TRBD2. V lost 2 bases to trimming and J lost 4 bases; unmatched junction nucleotides: 4. The length of the CDR3 is 16 residues. Germline CDR1 and CDR2: SGHNT and YYREEE (reference sequence). The CDR3 here is CASSLTSGGAADTQYF. CDR3 in DNA: TGTGCCAGCAGCTTAACTAGCGGGGGGGCTGCAGATACGCAGTATTTT.